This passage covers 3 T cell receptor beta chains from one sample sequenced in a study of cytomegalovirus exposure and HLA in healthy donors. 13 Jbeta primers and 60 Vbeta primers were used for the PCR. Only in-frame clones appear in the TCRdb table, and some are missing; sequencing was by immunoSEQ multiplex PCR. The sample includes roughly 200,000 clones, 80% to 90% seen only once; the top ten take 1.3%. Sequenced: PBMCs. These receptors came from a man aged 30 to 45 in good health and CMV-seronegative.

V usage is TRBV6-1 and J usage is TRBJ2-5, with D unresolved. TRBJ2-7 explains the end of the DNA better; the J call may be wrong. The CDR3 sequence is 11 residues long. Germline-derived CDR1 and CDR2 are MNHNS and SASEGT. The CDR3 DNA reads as TGTGCCAGCAGTGAAGCGCTCGAGCAGTACTTC. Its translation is CASSEALEQYF.

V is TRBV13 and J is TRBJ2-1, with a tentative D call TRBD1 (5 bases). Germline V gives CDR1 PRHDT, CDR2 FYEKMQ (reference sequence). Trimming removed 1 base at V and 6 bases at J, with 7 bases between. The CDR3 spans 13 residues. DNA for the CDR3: TGTGCCAGCAGCTTAGTCCAGGGCAATGAGCAGTTCTTC. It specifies CASSLVQGNEQFF.

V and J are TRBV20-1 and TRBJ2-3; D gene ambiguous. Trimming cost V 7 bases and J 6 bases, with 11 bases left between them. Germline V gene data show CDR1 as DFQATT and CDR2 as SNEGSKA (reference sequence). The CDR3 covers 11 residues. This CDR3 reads CSVRSWDTQYF. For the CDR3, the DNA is TGCAGTGTCCGAAGCTGGGATACGCAGTATTTT.